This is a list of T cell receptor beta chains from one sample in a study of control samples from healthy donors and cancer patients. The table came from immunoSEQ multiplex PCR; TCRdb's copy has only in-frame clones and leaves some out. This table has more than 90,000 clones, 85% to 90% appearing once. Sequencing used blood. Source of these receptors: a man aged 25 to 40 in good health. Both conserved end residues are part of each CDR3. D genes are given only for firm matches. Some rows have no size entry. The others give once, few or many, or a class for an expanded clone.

TGTGCCAGCAGCAGTGGGGGGCACAATCAGCCCCAGCATTTT | CASSSGGHNQPQHF | TRBJ1-5 | NA | NA | TRBV7-9
TGTGCTAGTGGTTTTAGGGCAGGGCGGGCAACTAATGAAAAACTGTTTTTT | CASGFRAGRATNEKLFF | TRBJ1-4 | NA | NA | TRBV12-5
TGTGCCAGCAGCCAAAGTCTCGGGGGGCCCCAGCATTTT | CASSQSLGGPQHF | TRBJ1-5 | NA | NA | TRBV7-9
TGTGCCAGTAGTTACACCGACTATGGCTACACCTTC | CASSYTDYGYTF | TRBJ1-2 | NA | NA | TRBV19
TGCGCCAGCAGCTTGGCCGAAGGGGTCTATGGCTACACCTTC | CASSLAEGVYGYTF | TRBJ1-2 | NA | NA | TRBV5-1
TGTGCCAGCAGCCTCCTAAGACGGACAGGGCTGACACGGAGCGGGGTGATCACAGATACGCAGTATTTT | CASSLLRRTGLTRSGVITDTQYF | TRBJ2-3 | NA | NA | TRBV14
TGTGCCAGTAACCCTGACAGAGCGTATAGCAATCAGCCCCAGCATTTT | CASNPDRAYSNQPQHF | TRBJ1-5 | few | NA | TRBV19
TGTGCCAGCAGCCAAGGCAATAGCATTTCACCCCTCCACTTT | CASSQGNSISPLHF | TRBJ1-6 | NA | NA | TRBV14
TGTGCCAGCAGACCCCAGGGATACACTAACTATGGCTACACCTTC | CASRPQGYTNYGYTF | TRBJ1-2 | NA | NA | TRBV3-1/TRBV3-2
TGTGCCAGTAGTATAGGCCCAGGGGGAGGACAGCCCCAGCATTTT | CASSIGPGGGQPQHF | TRBJ1-5 | few | TRBD1 | TRBV19
TGTGCCAGCAGCGGGGCTGGAAGCAATCAGCCCCAGCATTTT | CASSGAGSNQPQHF | TRBJ1-5 | NA | NA | TRBV25-1